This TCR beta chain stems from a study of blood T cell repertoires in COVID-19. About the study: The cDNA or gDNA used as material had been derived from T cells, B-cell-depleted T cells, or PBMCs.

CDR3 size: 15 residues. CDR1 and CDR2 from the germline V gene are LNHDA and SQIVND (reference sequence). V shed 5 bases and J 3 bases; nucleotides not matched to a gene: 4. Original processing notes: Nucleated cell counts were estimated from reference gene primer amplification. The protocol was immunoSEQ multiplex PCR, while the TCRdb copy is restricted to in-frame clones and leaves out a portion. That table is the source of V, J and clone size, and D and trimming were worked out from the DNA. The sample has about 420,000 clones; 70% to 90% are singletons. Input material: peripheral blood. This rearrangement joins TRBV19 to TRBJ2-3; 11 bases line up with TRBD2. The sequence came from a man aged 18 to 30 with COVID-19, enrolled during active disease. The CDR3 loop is CASSSRLAGTDTQYF. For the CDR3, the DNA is TGTGCCAGTAGTTCCAGACTAGCGGGGACAGATACGCAGTATTTT.